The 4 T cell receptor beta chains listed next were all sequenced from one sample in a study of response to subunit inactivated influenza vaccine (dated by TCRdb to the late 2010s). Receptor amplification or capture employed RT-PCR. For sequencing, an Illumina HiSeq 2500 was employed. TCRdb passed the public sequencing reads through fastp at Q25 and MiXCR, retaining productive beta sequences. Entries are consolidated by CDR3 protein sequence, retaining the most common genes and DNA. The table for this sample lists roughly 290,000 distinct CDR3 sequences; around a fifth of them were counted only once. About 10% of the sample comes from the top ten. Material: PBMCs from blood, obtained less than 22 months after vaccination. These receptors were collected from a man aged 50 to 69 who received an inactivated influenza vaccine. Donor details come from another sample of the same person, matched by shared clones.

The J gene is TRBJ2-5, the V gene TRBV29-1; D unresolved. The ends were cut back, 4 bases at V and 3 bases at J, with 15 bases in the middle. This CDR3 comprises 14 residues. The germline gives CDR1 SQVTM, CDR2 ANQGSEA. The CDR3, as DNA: TGCAGCGTTGTCGATGAAGTCCGGAAAGAGACCCAGTACTTC. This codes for CSVVDEVRKETQYF. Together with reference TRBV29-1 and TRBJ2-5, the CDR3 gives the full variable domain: SAVISQKPSRDICQRGTSLTIQCQVDSQVTMMFWYRQQPGQSLTLIATANQGSEATYESGFVIDKFPISRPNLTFSTLTVSNMSPEDSSIYLCSVVDEVRKETQYFGPGTRLLVL.

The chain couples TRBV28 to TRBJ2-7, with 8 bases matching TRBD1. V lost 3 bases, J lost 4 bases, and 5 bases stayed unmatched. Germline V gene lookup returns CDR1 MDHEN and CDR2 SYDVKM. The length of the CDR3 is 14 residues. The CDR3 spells CASSLTGVRYEQYF. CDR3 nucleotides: TGTGCCAGCAGTTTGACAGGGGTCAGATACGAGCAGTACTTC.

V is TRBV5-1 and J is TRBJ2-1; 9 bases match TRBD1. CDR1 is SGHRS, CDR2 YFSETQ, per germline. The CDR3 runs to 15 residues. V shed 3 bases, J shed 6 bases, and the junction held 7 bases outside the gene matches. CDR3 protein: CASSYGTGPSNEQFF. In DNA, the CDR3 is TGCGCCAGCAGCTACGGGACAGGGCCATCCAATGAGCAGTTCTTC.

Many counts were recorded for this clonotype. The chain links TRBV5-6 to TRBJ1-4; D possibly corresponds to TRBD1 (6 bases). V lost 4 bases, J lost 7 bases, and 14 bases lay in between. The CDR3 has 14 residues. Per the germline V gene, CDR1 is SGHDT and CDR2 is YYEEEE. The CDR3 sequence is CASSRGGVSEKLFF. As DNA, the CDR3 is TGTGCCAGCAGCCGAGGGGGGGTCTCTGAAAAACTGTTTTTT.